This T cell receptor beta chain is drawn from a study of blood T cell repertoires in COVID-19. Sequenced by immunoSEQ multiplex PCR; TCRdb stores in-frame clones only, minus some. Found here are about 240,000 clones, around 80% of them singletons; the top ten hold around 5.5%. Sequenced material: peripheral blood. The sequence was collected from a human donor in a cohort sampled during active COVID-19.

In nucleotides, the CDR3 is TGTGCCAGCAGTTTTCCAAATCCAACTAATGAAAAACTGTTTTTT. Its protein product is CASSFPNPTNEKLFF. The rearrangement uses TRBV7-9 and TRBJ1-4; D is unresolved. The V end lost 6 bases, the J end lost 0 bases, and 11 bases lay between the germline ends. Germline values: CDR1 SEHNR, CDR2 FQNEAQ (reference sequence). There are 15 residues in the CDR3.